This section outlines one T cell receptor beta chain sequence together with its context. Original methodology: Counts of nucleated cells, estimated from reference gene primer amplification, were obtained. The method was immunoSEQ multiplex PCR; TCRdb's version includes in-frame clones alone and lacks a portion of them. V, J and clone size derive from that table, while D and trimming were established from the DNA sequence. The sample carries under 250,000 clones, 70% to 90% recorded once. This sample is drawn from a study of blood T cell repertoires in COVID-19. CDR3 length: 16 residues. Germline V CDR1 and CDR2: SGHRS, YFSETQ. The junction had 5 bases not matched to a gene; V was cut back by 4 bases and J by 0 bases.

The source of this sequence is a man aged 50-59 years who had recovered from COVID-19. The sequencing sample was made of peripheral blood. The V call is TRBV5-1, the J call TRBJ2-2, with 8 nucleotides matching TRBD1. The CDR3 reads CASSPTTGANTGELFF. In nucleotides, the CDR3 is TGCGCCAGCAGCCCTACGACAGGGGCGAACACCGGGGAGCTGTTTTTT.